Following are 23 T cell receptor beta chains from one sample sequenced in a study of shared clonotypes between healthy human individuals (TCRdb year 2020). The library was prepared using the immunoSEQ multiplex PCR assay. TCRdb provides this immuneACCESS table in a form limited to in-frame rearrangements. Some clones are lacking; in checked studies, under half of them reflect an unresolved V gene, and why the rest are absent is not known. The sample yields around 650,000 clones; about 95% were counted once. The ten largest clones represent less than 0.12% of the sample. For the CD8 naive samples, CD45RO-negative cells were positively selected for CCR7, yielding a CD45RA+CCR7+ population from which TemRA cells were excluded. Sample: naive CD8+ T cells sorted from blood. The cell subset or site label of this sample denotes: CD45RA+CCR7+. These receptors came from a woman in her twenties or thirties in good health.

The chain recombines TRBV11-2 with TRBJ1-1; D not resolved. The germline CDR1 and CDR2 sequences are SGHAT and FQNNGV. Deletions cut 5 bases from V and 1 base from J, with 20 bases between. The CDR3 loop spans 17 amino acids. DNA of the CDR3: TGTGCCAGCAGCCCCCCCTGGGCGGTTACAGCGAACACTGAAGCTTTCTTT. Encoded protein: CASSPPWAVTANTEAFF.

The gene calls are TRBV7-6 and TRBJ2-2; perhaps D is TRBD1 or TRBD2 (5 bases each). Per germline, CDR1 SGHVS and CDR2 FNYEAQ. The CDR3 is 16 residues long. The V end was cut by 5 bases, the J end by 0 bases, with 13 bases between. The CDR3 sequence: CASSTGRITNTGELFF. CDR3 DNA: TGTGCCAGCAGCACGGGACGGATAACGAACACCGGGGAGCTGTTTTTT.

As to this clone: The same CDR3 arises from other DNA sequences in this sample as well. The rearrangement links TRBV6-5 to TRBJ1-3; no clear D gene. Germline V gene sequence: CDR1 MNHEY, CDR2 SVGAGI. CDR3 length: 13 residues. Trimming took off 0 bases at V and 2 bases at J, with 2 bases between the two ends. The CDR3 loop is CASSYSTGNTIYF. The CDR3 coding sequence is TGTGCCAGCAGTTACTCGACTGGAAACACCATATATTTT.

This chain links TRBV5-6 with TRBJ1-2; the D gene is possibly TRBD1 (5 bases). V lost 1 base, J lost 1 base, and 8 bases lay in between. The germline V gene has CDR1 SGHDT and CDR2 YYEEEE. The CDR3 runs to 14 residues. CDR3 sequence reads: CASSLLTDNYGYTF. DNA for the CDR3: TGTGCCAGCAGCTTGCTGACAGATAACTATGGCTACACCTTC.

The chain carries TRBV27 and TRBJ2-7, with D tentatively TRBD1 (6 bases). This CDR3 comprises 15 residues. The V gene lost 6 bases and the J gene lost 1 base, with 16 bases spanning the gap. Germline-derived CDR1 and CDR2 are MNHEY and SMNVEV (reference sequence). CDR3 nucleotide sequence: TGTGCCAGCAGGATTCGACAGGCCCCGTCCTACGAGCAGTACTTC. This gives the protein CASRIRQAPSYEQYF.

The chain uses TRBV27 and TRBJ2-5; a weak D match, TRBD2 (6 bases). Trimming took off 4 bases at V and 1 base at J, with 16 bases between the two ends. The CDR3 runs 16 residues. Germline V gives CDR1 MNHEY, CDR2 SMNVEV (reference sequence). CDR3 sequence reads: CASSSQVAGTQETQYF. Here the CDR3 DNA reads TGTGCCAGCAGTTCCCAAGTTGCGGGGACCCAAGAGACCCAGTACTTC.

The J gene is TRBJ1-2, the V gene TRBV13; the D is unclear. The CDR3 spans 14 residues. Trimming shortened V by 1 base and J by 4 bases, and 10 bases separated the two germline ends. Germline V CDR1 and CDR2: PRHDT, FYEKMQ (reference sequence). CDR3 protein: CASSLDSGRYGYTF. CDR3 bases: TGTGCCAGCAGCTTAGATAGTGGGCGCTATGGCTACACCTTC.

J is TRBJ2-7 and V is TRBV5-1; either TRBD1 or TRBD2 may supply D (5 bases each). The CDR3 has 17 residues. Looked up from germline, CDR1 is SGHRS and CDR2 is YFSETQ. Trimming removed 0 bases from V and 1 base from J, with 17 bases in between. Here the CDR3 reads CASSLADLGVLSYEQYF. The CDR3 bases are TGCGCCAGCAGCTTGGCAGATTTGGGGGTCCTATCCTACGAGCAGTACTTC.

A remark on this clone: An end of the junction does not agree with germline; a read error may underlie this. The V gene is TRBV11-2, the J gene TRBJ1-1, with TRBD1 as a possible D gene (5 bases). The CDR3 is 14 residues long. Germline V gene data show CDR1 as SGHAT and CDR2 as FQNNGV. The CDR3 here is CASTLPGVGTEAFF. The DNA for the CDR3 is TGTGCCAGCACCTTACCGGGGGTTGGGACTGAAGCTTTCTTT.

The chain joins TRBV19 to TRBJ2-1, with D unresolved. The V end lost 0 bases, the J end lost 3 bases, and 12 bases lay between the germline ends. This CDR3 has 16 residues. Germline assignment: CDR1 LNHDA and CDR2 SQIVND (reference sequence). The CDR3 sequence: CASSIDRTLGYNEQFF. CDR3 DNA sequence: TGTGCCAGTAGTATAGATAGGACCCTGGGCTACAATGAGCAGTTCTTC. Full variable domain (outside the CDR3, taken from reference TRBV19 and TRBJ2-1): DGGITQSPKYLFRKEGQNVTLSCEQNLNHDAMYWYRQDPGQGLRLIYYSQIVNDFQKGDIAEGYSVSREKKESFPLTVTSAQKNPTAFYLCASSIDRTLGYNEQFFGPGTRLTVL.

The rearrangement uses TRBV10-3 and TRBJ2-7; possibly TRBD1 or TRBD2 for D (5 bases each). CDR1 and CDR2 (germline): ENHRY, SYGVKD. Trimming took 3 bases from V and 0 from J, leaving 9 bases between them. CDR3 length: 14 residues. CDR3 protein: CAISERGTSYEQYF. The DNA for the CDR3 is TGTGCCATCAGTGAACGAGGGACCTCCTACGAGCAGTACTTC.

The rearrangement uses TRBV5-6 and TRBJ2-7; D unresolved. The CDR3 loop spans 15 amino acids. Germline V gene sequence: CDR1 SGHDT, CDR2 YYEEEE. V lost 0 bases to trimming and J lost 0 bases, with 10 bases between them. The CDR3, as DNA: TGTGCCAGCAGCTTGGTGTCAAAAAGCTCCTACGAGCAGTACTTC. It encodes CASSLVSKSSYEQYF.

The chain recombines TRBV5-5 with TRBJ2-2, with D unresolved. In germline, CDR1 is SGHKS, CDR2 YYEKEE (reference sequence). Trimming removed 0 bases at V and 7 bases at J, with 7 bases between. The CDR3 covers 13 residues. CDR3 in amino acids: CASSLVSSGELFF. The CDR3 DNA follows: TGTGCCAGCAGCTTGGTTTCGAGCGGGGAGCTGTTTTTT. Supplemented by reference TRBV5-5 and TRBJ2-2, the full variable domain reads DAGVTQSPTHLIKTRGQQVTLRCSPISGHKSVSWYQQVLGQGPQFIFQYYEKEERGRGNFPDRFSARQFPNYSSELNVNALLLGDSALYLCASSLVSSGELFFGEGSRLTVL.

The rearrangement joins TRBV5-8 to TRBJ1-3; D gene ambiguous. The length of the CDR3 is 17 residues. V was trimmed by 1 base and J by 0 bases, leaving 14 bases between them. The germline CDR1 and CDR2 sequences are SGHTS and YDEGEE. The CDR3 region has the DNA TGTGCCAGCAGCTTGTTTTGGGGTAGGCCCTCTGGAAACACCATATATTTT. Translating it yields CASSLFWGRPSGNTIYF.

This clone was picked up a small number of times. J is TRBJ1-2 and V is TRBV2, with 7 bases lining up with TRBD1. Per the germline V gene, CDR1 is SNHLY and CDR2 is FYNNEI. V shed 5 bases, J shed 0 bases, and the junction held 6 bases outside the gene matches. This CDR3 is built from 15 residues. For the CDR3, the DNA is TGTGCCAGCAGTCCTGCTGGGACAGCTAACTATGGCTACACCTTC. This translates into CASSPAGTANYGYTF.

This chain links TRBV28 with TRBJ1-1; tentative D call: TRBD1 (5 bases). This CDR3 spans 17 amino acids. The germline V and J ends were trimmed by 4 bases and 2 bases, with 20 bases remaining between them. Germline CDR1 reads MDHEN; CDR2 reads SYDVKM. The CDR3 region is CASSSSQFRDGNTEAFF. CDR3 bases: TGTGCCAGCAGTTCATCTCAATTCCGGGACGGCAACACTGAAGCTTTCTTT.

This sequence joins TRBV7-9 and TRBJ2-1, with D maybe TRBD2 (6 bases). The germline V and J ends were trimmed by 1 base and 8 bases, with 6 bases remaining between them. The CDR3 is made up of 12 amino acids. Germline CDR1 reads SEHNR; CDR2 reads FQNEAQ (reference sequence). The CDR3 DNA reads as TGTGCCAGCAGCTTAGTAGCGGATGAGCAGTTCTTC. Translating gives CASSLVADEQFF.

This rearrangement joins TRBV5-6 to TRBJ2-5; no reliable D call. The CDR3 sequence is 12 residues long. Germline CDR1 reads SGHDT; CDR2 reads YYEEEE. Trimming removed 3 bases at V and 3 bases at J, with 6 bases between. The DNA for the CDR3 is TGTGCCAGCAGCTCGGACGAAGAGACCCAGTACTTC. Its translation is CASSSDEETQYF.

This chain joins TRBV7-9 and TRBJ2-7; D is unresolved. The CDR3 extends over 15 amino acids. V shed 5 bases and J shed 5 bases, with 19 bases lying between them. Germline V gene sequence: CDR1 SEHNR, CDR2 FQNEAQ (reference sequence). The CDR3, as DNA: TGTGCCAGCAGCCCGGACGGCCTGCACGCCCACGAGCAGTACTTC. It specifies CASSPDGLHAHEQYF. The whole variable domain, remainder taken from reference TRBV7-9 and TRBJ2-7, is DTGVSQNPRHKITKRGQNVTFRCDPISEHNRLYWYRQTLGQGPEFLTYFQNEAQLEKSRLLSDRFSAERPKGSFSTLEIQRTEQGDSAMYLCASSPDGLHAHEQYFGPGTRLTVT.

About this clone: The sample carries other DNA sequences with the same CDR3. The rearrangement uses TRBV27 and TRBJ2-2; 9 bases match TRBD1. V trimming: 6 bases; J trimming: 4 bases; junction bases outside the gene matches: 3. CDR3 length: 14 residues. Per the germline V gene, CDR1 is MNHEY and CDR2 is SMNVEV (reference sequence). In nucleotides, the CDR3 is TGTGCCAGCAGCCCGGGACAGGGCACCGGGGAGCTGTTTTTT. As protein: CASSPGQGTGELFF.

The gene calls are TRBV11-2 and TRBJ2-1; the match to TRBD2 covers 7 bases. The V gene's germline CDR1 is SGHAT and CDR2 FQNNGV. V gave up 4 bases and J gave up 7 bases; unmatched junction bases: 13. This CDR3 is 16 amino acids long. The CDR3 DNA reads TGTGCCAGCAGCTACCTTGGAGGGCGGGAGAAGAATGAGCAGTTCTTC. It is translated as CASSYLGGREKNEQFF.

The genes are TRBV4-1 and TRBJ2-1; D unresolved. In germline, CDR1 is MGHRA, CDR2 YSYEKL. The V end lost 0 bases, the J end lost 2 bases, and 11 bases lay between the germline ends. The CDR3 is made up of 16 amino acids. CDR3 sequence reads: CASSQDERQTYNEQFF. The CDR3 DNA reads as TGCGCCAGCAGCCAAGATGAACGGCAGACCTACAATGAGCAGTTCTTC.

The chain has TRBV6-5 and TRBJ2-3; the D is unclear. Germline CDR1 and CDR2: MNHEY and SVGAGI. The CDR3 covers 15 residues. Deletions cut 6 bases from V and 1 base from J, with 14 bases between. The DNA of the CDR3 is TGTGCCAGCAGCTTATTGGACGCTGGCACAGATACGCAGTATTTT. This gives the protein CASSLLDAGTDTQYF.